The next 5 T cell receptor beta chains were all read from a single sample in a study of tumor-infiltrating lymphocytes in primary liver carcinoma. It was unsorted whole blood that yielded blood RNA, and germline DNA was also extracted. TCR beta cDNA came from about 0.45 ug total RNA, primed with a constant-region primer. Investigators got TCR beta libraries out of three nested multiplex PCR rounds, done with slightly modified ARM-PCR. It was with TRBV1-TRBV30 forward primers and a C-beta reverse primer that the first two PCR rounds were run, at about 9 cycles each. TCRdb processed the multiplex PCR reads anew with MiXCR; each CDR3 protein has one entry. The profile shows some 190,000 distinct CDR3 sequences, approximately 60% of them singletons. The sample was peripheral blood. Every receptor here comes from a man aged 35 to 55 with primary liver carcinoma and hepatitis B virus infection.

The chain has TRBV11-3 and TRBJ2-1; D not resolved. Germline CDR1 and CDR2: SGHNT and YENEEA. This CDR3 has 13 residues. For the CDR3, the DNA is TGTCTCAGCAGCACCTCACAGTACAATGAGCAGTTCTTC. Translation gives CLSSTSQYNEQFF.

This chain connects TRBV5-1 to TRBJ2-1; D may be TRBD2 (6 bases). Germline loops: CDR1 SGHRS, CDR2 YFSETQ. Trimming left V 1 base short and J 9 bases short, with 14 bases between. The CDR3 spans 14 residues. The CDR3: CASSLLEGPGEQFF. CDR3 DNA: TGCGCCAGCAGCTTGTTGGAGGGTCCGGGTGAGCAGTTCTTC.

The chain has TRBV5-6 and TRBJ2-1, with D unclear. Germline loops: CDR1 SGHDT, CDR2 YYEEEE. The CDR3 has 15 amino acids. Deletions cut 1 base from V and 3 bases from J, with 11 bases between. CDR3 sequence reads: CASSLLRTLYNEQFF. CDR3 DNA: TGTGCCAGCAGCTTGTTGCGGACCCTCTACAATGAGCAGTTCTTC. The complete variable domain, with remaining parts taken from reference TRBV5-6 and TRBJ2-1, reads DAGVTQSPTHLIKTRGQQVTLRCSPKSGHDTVSWYQQALGQGPQFIFQYYEEEERQRGNFPDRFSGHQFPNYSSELNVNALLLGDSALYLCASSLLRTLYNEQFFGPGTRLTVL.

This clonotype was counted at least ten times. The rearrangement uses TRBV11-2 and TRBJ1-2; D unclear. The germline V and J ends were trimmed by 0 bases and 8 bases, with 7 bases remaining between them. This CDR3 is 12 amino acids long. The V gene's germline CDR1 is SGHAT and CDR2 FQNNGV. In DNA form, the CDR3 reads TGTGCCAGCAGCTTAGAGCGGGAGGGCTACACCTTC. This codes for CASSLEREGYTF. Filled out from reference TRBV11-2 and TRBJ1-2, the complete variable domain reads EAGVAQSPRYKIIEKRQSVAFWCNPISGHATLYWYQQILGQGPKLLIQFQNNGVVDDSQLPKDRFSAERLKGVDSTLKIQPAKLEDSAVYLCASSLEREGYTFGSGTRLTVV.

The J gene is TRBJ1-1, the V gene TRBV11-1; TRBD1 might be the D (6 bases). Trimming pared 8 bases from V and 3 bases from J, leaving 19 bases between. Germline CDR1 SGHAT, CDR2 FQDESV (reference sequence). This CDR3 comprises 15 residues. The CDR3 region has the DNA TGTGCCAGCGGGGAGGGTCAGGGGTCCGACACTGAAGCTTTCTTT. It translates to CASGEGQGSDTEAFF.